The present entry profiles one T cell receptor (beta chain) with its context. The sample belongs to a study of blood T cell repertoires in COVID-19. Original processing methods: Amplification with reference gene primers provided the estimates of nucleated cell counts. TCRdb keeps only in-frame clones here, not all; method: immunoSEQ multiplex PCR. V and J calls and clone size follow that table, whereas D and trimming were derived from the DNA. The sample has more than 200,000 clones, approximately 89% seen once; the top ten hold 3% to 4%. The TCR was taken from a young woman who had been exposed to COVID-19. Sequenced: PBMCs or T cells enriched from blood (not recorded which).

CDR3 amino acids: CATSGWATGELFF. Here the CDR3 DNA reads TGTGCCACCAGTGGGTGGGCGACCGGGGAGCTGTTTTTT. The chain uses TRBV24-1 and TRBJ2-2; no reliable D call. The CDR3 spans 13 residues. Germline loops: CDR1 KGHDR, CDR2 SFDVKD. V was cut by 5 bases and J by 5 bases, with 8 bases left in between.